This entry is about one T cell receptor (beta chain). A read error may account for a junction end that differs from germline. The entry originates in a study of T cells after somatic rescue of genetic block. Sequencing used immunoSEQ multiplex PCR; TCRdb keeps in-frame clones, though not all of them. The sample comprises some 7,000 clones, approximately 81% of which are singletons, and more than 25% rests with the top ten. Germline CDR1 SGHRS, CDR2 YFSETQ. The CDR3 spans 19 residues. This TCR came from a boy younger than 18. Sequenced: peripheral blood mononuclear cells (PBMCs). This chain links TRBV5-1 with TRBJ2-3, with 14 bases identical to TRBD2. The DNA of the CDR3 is TGCGCCAGCAGGTTGGGCGGACTAGCGGGGGGCAAGGGCACAGATACGCAGTATTTT. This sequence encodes CASRLGGLAGGKGTDTQYF.